This is a list of T cell receptor beta chains from one sample in a study of Ad26.COV2.S vaccination and SARS-CoV-2 variants. Sequencing used immunoSEQ multiplex PCR; TCRdb keeps in-frame clones, though not all of them. The data show roughly 460,000 clones, 89% seen once. The sample here was peripheral blood, taken in a trial of Ad26.COV2.S vaccine versus placebo. Receptors were obtained from a person aged 18 to 59 who received the Ad26.COV2.S COVID-19 vaccine or a placebo. The CDR3 runs from the conserved cysteine through the conserved F or W. Each record gives: clone size, J gene, V gene, D gene, CDR3 length, CDR3 DNA, CDR3 protein. D genes are given only for firm matches. Clone sizes are given selectively: once, few, many, or a class where the clone is expanded.

>-|TRBJ2-6|TRBV10-3|-|13
TGTGCCATCCGGGTCTCGGGAGACAACGTCCTGACTTTC
CAIRVSGDNVLTF
>few|TRBJ1-5|TRBV2|-|15
TGTGCCAGCAGCCCAACGACAGGAGGCAATCAGCCCCAGCATTTT
CASSPTTGGNQPQHF
>-|TRBJ2-1|TRBV5-1|-|15
TGCGCCAGCAGCTGGGTAACAGGTGGGGTCAATGAGCAGTTCTTC
CASSWVTGGVNEQFF
>-|TRBJ2-2|TRBV11-2|-|12
TGTGCCAGCAGGGACTTGGCCGGGGAGCTGTTTTTT
CASRDLAGELFF
>few|TRBJ1-6|TRBV11-2|-|15
TGTGCCAGCAGCTTAATGAGCTCCTATAATTCACCCCTCCACTTT
CASSLMSSYNSPLHF
>-|TRBJ1-3|TRBV4-2|-|15
TGTGCCAGCAGCCGCCTCGGGGGGCCTGGAAACACCATATATTTT
CASSRLGGPGNTIYF
>-|TRBJ2-7|TRBV13|TRBD1|16
TGTGCCAGCAGCCTCGGACAGGGGGCTATCACCTACGAGCAGTACTTC
CASSLGQGAITYEQYF
>-|TRBJ2-2|TRBV12-3/TRBV12-4|-|13
TGTGCCAGTCAACGAACAATGGGCGGGGAGCTGTTTTTT
CASQRTMGGELFF
>-|TRBJ2-7|TRBV11-2|-|14
TGTGCCAGCAGCCAATACAGGGGAGGCTACGAGCAGTACTTC
CASSQYRGGYEQYF
>-|TRBJ1-6|TRBV7-9|-|16
TGTGCCAGCAGCTCTGAGAGGTGGGGGGCTTATTCACCCCTCCACTTT
CASSSERWGAYSPLHF
>-|TRBJ2-7|TRBV7-3|TRBD1|17
TGTGCCAGCAGCCCGGAAGGGTCCGAGACAGGGGCAGTGGAGCAGTACTTC
CASSPEGSETGAVEQYF
>-|TRBJ2-7|TRBV30|-|12
TGTGCCGGATCCAGGGAATCCTACGAGCAGTACTTC
CAGSRESYEQYF
>-|TRBJ2-1|TRBV5-6|TRBD1|16
TGTGCCAGCAGCTACATTCCGGGACAGCTTTACAATGAGCAGTTCTTC
CASSYIPGQLYNEQFF
>-|TRBJ2-7|TRBV18|TRBD1|17
TGTGCCAGCTCACCACCTAGTAAGGGGGCGATCTCCTACGAGCAGTACTTC
CASSPPSKGAISYEQYF
>-|TRBJ1-2|TRBV5-1|-|13
TGCGCCAGCAGCTTGGCCCGCGGTTATGGCTACACCTTC
CASSLARGYGYTF
>-|TRBJ2-5|TRBV2|-|18
TGTGCCAGCAGGGAACCCCACAGGGCAGGGCTCAAGAGAGAGACCCAGTACTTC
CASREPHRAGLKRETQYF
>-|TRBJ2-3|TRBV18|TRBD1|16
TGTGCCAGCTCACCAAAGGGACAGGGAAGCACAGATACGCAGTATTTT
CASSPKGQGSTDTQYF
>once|TRBJ1-5|TRBV10-3|TRBD1|15
TGTGCCATCAGTGAGGGGACAGGGGCCAAGCAGCCCCAGCATTTT
CAISEGTGAKQPQHF
>few|TRBJ1-1|TRBV12-3/TRBV12-4|TRBD1|13
TGTGCCAGCAGACCACAGGGGAGCACTGAAGCTTTCTTT
CASRPQGSTEAFF
>-|TRBJ2-7|TRBV6-6|-|14
TGTGCCAGCAGTTACCCGGCGGGTGGCTACGAGCAGTACTTC
CASSYPAGGYEQYF
>-|TRBJ1-6|TRBV7-9|-|15
TGTGCCAGCAGCTTATTGGAGGGGCCAGATTCACCCCTCCACTTT
CASSLLEGPDSPLHF
>-|TRBJ1-6|TRBV28|-|13
TGTGCCAGCAGTTTAGGTGTACAACGGTCCCTCCACTTT
CASSLGVQRSLHF
>-|TRBJ1-4|TRBV6-5|-|14
TGTGCCAGCAGGATGACGGGCGGGCGGGAAAAACTGTTTTTT
CASRMTGGREKLFF
>-|TRBJ2-7|TRBV12-2|-|17
TGTGCAAGTCGCTTAGTAGGACTAGCGGGGGATCCCTACGAGCAGTACTTC
CASRLVGLAGDPYEQYF
>-|TRBJ2-3|TRBV28|TRBD2|14
TGTGCCAGCACCACTGGCGGGGGGACAGATACGCAGTATTTT
CASTTGGGTDTQYF
>-|TRBJ1-1|TRBV5-1|-|13
TGCGCCAGCAGCTTAGCGTTGAACACTGAAGCTTTCTTT
CASSLALNTEAFF
>-|TRBJ1-1|TRBV19|-|14
TGTGCCAGTAGTATTCGACCAACGGGCACTGAAGCTTTCTTT
CASSIRPTGTEAFF